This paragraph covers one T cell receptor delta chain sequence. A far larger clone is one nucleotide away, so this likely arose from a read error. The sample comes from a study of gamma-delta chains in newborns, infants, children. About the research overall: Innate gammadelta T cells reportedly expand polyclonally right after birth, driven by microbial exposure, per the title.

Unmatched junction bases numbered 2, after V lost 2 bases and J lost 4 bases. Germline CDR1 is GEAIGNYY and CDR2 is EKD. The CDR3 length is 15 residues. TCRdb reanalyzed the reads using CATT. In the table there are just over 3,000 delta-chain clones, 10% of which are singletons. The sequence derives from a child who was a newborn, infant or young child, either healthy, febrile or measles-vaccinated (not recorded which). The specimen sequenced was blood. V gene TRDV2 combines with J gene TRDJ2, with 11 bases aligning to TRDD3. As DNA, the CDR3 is TGTGCCTGTGACATGCTGGGGGATACGACAGCACAACTCTTCTTT. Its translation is CACDMLGDTTAQLFF.